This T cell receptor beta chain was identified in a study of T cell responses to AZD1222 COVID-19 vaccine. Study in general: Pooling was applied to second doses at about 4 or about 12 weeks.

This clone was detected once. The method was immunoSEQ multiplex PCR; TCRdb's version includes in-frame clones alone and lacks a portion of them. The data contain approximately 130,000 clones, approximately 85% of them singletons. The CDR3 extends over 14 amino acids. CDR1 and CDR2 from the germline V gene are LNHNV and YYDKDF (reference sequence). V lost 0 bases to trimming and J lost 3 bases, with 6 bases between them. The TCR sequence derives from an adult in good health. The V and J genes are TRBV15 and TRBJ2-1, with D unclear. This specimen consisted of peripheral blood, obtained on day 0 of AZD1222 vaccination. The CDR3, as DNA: TGTGCCACCAGCAGAGATAATAACTACAATGAGCAGTTCTTC. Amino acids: CATSRDNNYNEQFF.